This TCR beta chain was sequenced in a study of post-analysis software for immune sequencing data. General study findings and limits: TRBV5-6, TRBV5-1 and TRBV20-1 belonged to a set of a few TRBV segments that were more frequent in patients than controls. Normalized Chao1 diversity was significantly reduced in patients versus controls. Clustering by F measure revealed strong co-clustering among samples prepared together in one batch.

In regard to this clonotype: Its antigen is unidentified.

Unique molecular identifiers were present in the TCR beta cDNA libraries. From the PCR reads, TCRdb called clonotypes with MiXCR, one entry per CDR3 protein. The table has 740,000 or so distinct CDR3 sequences, approximately 53% seen once. CDR1 and CDR2 from the germline V gene are ENHRY and SYGVKD. The CDR3 has 17 residues. V was cut by 0 bases and J by 0 bases, with 13 bases left in between. The receptor was derived from a girl between 5 and 17 years old with multiple sclerosis. The sequenced material came from blood. The chain combines TRBV10-3 with TRBJ2-3, with D maybe TRBD1 (6 bases). The CDR3, as DNA: TGTGCCATCAGTGAGTCGCCGACAGGCACTAGCACAGATACGCAGTATTTT. This translates into CAISESPTGTSTDTQYF.